What follows are 17 T cell receptor beta chains derived from one specimen sequenced in a study of response to subunit inactivated influenza vaccine. TCRdb re-called the RT-PCR reads with MiXCR, one entry per CDR3 protein. Of over 800,000 distinct CDR3 sequences listed, approximately 22% are singletons. Specimen: PBMCs from blood, collected less than 6 days after vaccination. The receptors were sampled from a man aged 45-65 years who received an inactivated influenza vaccine.

This sequence joins TRBV5-6 and TRBJ1-6; D not certain. Germline V gives CDR1 SGHDT, CDR2 YYEEEE. Trimming took 4 bases from V and 3 from J, leaving 8 bases between them. The CDR3 extends over 14 amino acids. The DNA for the CDR3 is TGTGCCAGCAGCGGAAAGAGCTATAATTCACCCCTCCACTTT. Its translation: CASSGKSYNSPLHF. Full variable domain (outside the CDR3, taken from reference TRBV5-6 and TRBJ1-6): DAGVTQSPTHLIKTRGQQVTLRCSPKSGHDTVSWYQQALGQGPQFIFQYYEEEERQRGNFPDRFSGHQFPNYSSELNVNALLLGDSALYLCASSGKSYNSPLHFGNGTRLTVT.

V usage is TRBV4-3 and J usage is TRBJ2-3, with a tentative D call TRBD2 (5 bases). The V and J ends lost 0 bases and 4 bases respectively, with 14 bases between them. CDR3 length: 16 residues. The germline V gene has CDR1 LGHNA and CDR2 YSLEER. CDR3 coding DNA: TGCGCCAGCAGCCAAGACGAAGGGAGAGCTGCAGATACGCAGTATTTT. This sequence encodes CASSQDEGRAADTQYF.

This clonotype showed up just a few times. V gene TRBV10-3 combines with J gene TRBJ1-2; 7 nucleotides match TRBD1. Trimming cost V 3 bases and J 4 bases; bases outside gene matches: 14. Germline V lookup: CDR1 ENHRY, CDR2 SYGVKD. The CDR3 is made up of 17 amino acids. The CDR3 nucleotides read TGTGCCATCAGTGACCCCTCCCGACAGGGTCTTGCCTATGGCTACACCTTC. This gives the protein CAISDPSRQGLAYGYTF.

The chain couples TRBV30 to TRBJ2-7; possible D gene TRBD2, 6 bases. This CDR3 contains 14 residues. Germline CDR1 GTSNPN, CDR2 SVGIG (reference sequence). Between the trimmed V and J ends, which lost 3 bases and 5 bases, there was a span of 17 bases. Written as DNA, the CDR3 is TGTGCCTGGAGGAATAGCGGTCCTGCCCACGAGCAGTACTTC. It codes for CAWRNSGPAHEQYF.

This clonotype was seen a handful of times. The gene calls are TRBV5-1 and TRBJ1-2, with D unresolved. Germline V lookup: CDR1 SGHRS, CDR2 YFSETQ. The length of the CDR3 is 14 residues. V dropped 2 bases and J dropped 8 bases, with 16 bases sitting between them. This CDR3 reads CASSLNIPSRGYTF. The CDR3 nucleotides read TGCGCCAGCAGCTTAAATATACCCTCCCGGGGCTACACCTTC.

V usage is TRBV29-1 and J usage is TRBJ2-1; 12 nucleotides align to TRBD2. CDR3 size: 15 residues. V lost 3 bases to trimming and J lost 5 bases; unmatched junction nucleotides: 5. Germline V gene sequence: CDR1 SQVTM, CDR2 ANQGSEA. The CDR3 bases are TGCAGCGTTGATGCTAGCGGGAGGGCTAACAATGAGCAGTTCTTC. Translation: CSVDASGRANNEQFF.

The sample holds many counts of this clonotype. The chain combines TRBV29-1 with TRBJ2-1; 8 bases are shared with TRBD2. The V gene end was trimmed by 6 bases and the J gene end by 4 bases; junction bases not matched to a gene: 8. Germline assignment: CDR1 SQVTM and CDR2 ANQGSEA. The CDR3 covers 14 residues. This chain's CDR3 is CSVTSGPPYNEQFF. Here the CDR3 DNA reads TGCAGCGTAACTAGCGGCCCACCATACAATGAGCAGTTCTTC.

This chain uses TRBV12-3 or TRBV12-4 with TRBJ2-2; D may be TRBD1 (6 bases). This CDR3 contains 16 residues. Trimming cost V 2 bases and J 4 bases, with 14 bases left between them. CDR3 region: CASSLSHRARTGELFF. The DNA for the CDR3 is TGTGCCAGCAGTTTATCTCACAGGGCCCGCACCGGGGAGCTGTTTTTT.

This sequence joins TRBV5-1 and TRBJ1-5; D might be TRBD1 (6 bases). Germline CDR1 SGHRS, CDR2 YFSETQ. The CDR3 covers 17 residues. Trimming took off 1 base at V and 1 base at J, with 15 bases between the two ends. This chain's CDR3 is CASSLPRDIGSNQPQHF. CDR3 nucleotides: TGCGCCAGCAGCTTGCCCCGGGACATTGGGAGCAATCAGCCCCAGCATTTT.

Many counts were recorded for this clonotype. The V gene is TRBV29-1, the J gene TRBJ2-5; 7 bases map to TRBD1. CDR1 and CDR2 from the germline V gene are SQVTM and ANQGSEA. CDR3 length: 13 amino acids. Trimming cost V 4 bases and J 4 bases; bases outside gene matches: 6. In nucleotides, the CDR3 is TGCAGCGTTGCAGGGGGAATTGGAGAGACCCAGTACTTC. As protein: CSVAGGIGETQYF.

This clonotype was seen more than once but under ten times. This chain connects TRBV4-3 to TRBJ2-6, with no clear D. Germline CDR1 LGHNA, CDR2 YSLEER. V gave up 3 bases and J gave up 0 bases, with 6 bases separating them. The CDR3 totals 15 residues. In DNA, the CDR3 is TGCGCCAGCAGCCATTCACACTCTGGGGCCAACGTCCTGACTTTC. This codes for CASSHSHSGANVLTF.

This rearrangement joins TRBV20-1 to TRBJ2-7; 13 bases match TRBD2. CDR1 and CDR2 from the germline V gene are DFQATT and SNEGSKA (reference sequence). J was trimmed by 7 bases and V by 5 bases; bases with no gene match: 5. This CDR3 comprises 13 residues. CDR3 sequence: CSASRTSGREQYF. In nucleotides, the CDR3 is TGCAGTGCTTCCCGGACTAGCGGGAGAGAGCAGTACTTC.

This CDR3 reads CASSGGGTYNEQFF. For the CDR3, the DNA is TGTGCCAGCAGTGGCGGGGGGACCTACAATGAGCAGTTCTTC. The chain uses TRBV6-1 and TRBJ2-1; 8 nucleotides line up with TRBD2. With 4 bases clipped from V and 2 bases from J, the junction kept 1 base outside the gene matches. Germline CDR1 MNHNS, CDR2 SASEGT. The CDR3 has 14 amino acids.

V is TRBV7-2 and J is TRBJ2-5; the D gene is possibly TRBD1 (5 bases). Trimming cost V 5 bases and J 5 bases, with 12 bases left between them. The V gene's germline CDR1 is SGHTA and CDR2 FQGNSA. The CDR3 has 13 residues. The CDR3 DNA reads TGTGCCAGCAGCGTCAGGGATTGGGAGACCCAGTACTTC. It codes for CASSVRDWETQYF.

V usage is TRBV20-1 and J usage is TRBJ2-3; 11 positions match TRBD2. Losses at the gene ends were 4 bases for V and 2 bases for J; bases not matched to a gene: 2. Germline CDR1 reads DFQATT; CDR2 reads SNEGSKA (reference sequence). This CDR3 has 14 residues. CDR3 nucleotide sequence: TGCAGTGCTACGACTAGCGGGATCACAGATACGCAGTATTTT. Protein product: CSATTSGITDTQYF.

The V gene is TRBV29-1, the J gene TRBJ1-1; D might be TRBD1 (6 bases). V lost 7 bases, J lost 4 bases, and 13 bases lay in between. The CDR3 loop spans 12 amino acids. The V gene's germline CDR1 is SQVTM and CDR2 ANQGSEA. In DNA, the CDR3 is TGCAGCGCCCGGACACAGGGCACTGAAGCTTTCTTT. Protein product: CSARTQGTEAFF.

This chain uses TRBV7-2 with TRBJ2-3, with 11 nucleotides matching TRBD2. Germline V CDR1 and CDR2: SGHTA, FQGNSA. The CDR3 has 14 amino acids. The V and J ends lost 5 bases and 8 bases, in that order; junction bases with no gene match: 6. This CDR3 is CASSMTSGEGTQYF. The CDR3 bases are TGTGCCAGCAGCATGACTAGCGGGGAGGGTACGCAGTATTTT.